These T cell receptor beta chains were read from a single sample in a study of PD-1 blockade in classical Hodgkin lymphoma. TCRdb's copy holds only in-frame clones and misses some; the assay was immunoSEQ multiplex PCR. The table shows 47,000 or so clones, with around 66% occurring only once. This specimen consisted of peripheral blood mononuclear cells (PBMCs), obtained at baseline. The receptors were gathered from a human donor with classical Hodgkin lymphoma. Each CDR3 is given with its conserved first and last residue. The D gene is left open where the match is weak. A row's size may be missing; if present it is once, few, many or a size class.

TRBV11-2,TRBJ2-1,-,-,TGTGCCAGCAGCTTAGGGGTACTTAACTACAATGAGCAGTTCTTC,CASSLGVLNYNEQFF
TRBV5-4,TRBJ2-2,-,-,TGTGCCAGCAGCTCTCCGACCGGGGAGCTGTTTTTT,CASSSPTGELFF
TRBV10-3,TRBJ2-3,-,-,TGTGCCATCAGTGGGAGGGCCGGGCAGGGCATAGATACGCAGTATTTT,CAISGRAGQGIDTQYF
TRBV9,TRBJ2-2,-,-,TGTGCCAGCAGCGCCCCCGGGGAGCTGTTTTTT,CASSAPGELFF
TRBV30,TRBJ2-2,-,-,TGTGCCTGGAGTGGAGGGAACACCGGGGAGCTGTTTTTT,CAWSGGNTGELFF
TRBV7-2,TRBJ1-1,-,-,TGTGCCAGCAGCGAGATTAGGACTGAAGCTTTCTTT,CASSEIRTEAFF
TRBV28,TRBJ2-3,-,TRBD2,TGTGCCAGCAATAGCGGGGTAGGCACAGATACGCAGTATTTT,CASNSGVGTDTQYF
TRBV11-2,TRBJ1-5,-,-,TGTGCCAGCAGCTTAGGGAGAGGGCCTCTTAATCAGCCCCAGCATTTT,CASSLGRGPLNQPQHF
TRBV18,TRBJ2-3,-,-,TGTGCCGGGGCGAAGGGGCCTAGCACAGATACGCAGTATTTT,CAGAKGPSTDTQYF
TRBV29-1,TRBJ2-5,-,TRBD2,TGCAGCGTGCGGCGGGAGTTGAGTTTAGAGACCCAGTACTTC,CSVRRELSLETQYF
TRBV6-5,TRBJ1-3,-,-,TGTGCCAGCACGCGGGGAGGTGGAAACACCATATATTTT,CASTRGGGNTIYF
TRBV7-2,TRBJ1-1,once,-,TGTGCCAGCAGCTCGGAAATGAACACTGAAGCTTTCTTT,CASSSEMNTEAFF
TRBV4-2,TRBJ1-4,-,TRBD1,TGTGCCAGCAGCCAAGATGTGGACGGGACAGCTTTGGGGGAAAAACTGTTTTTT,CASSQDVDGTALGEKLFF
TRBV15,TRBJ1-3,-,-,TGTGCCACCAGCAGAGATCAAACAGGGCCCCTCTCTGGAAACACCATATATTTT,CATSRDQTGPLSGNTIYF
TRBV27,TRBJ1-1,-,-,TGTGCCAGCAGTTTTCAGACGACCCACACTGAAGCTTTCTTT,CASSFQTTHTEAFF
TRBV5-8,TRBJ2-6,-,-,TGTGCCAGCAGCTTAGGGTCTCCTGGGGCCAACGTCCTGACTTTC,CASSLGSPGANVLTF
TRBV27,TRBJ2-1,-,-,TGTGCCAGCAGTTACCGAGGGCAGGCAGGAGTGGGGAATGAGCAGTTCTTC,CASSYRGQAGVGNEQFF
TRBV5-1,TRBJ2-1,few,TRBD2,TGCGCCAGCAGCTTGATGGGACTAGCGGGGTACAATGAGCAGTTCTTC,CASSLMGLAGYNEQFF
TRBV5-5,TRBJ2-7,-,TRBD1,TGTGCCAGCAGCTTTTATCTAGGACAGGGCTCCTACGAGCAGTACTTC,CASSFYLGQGSYEQYF
TRBV28,TRBJ1-5,few,TRBD1,TGTGCCAGCAGCTGGACAGGGGATCAGCCCCAGCATTTT,CASSWTGDQPQHF
TRBV30,TRBJ2-3,-,-,TGTGCCTGGAGTACGGGGAGAGGCACAGATACGCAGTATTTT,CAWSTGRGTDTQYF
TRBV28,TRBJ1-3,-,-,TGTGCCAGCACCCTTAGGGTTTTAGCTGGAAACACCATATATTTT,CASTLRVLAGNTIYF
TRBV29-1,TRBJ1-1,-,-,TGCAGCGTTGGTAGGGCCCGCGGCACTGAAGCTTTCTTT,CSVGRARGTEAFF
TRBV6-1,TRBJ1-3,-,-,TGTGCCAGCAGTGTGATAAGGGGTGCTGGAAACACCATATATTTT,CASSVIRGAGNTIYF
TRBV7-9,TRBJ1-1,-,-,TGTGCCAGCAGCGAACCCACACAGGGAGTGAACACTGAAGCTTTCTTT,CASSEPTQGVNTEAFF
TRBV6-4,TRBJ2-5,-,TRBD1,TGTGCCGGGGACAGGGGCGGAGAGACCCAGTACTTC,CAGDRGGETQYF
TRBV7-6,TRBJ2-2,-,-,TGTGCCAGCAGCTTACTCGTCACGGGCGGGGAGCTGTTTTTT,CASSLLVTGGELFF
TRBV9,TRBJ2-5,-,TRBD1,TGTGCCAGCAGCGTAGAGGACAGGGAACAAGAGACCCAGTACTTC,CASSVEDREQETQYF
TRBV6-6,TRBJ2-7,many,TRBD1,TGTGCCAGCAGTTCATCCGGGACAGGGAAAACCTACGAGCAGTACTTC,CASSSSGTGKTYEQYF
TRBV11-3,TRBJ1-1,-,TRBD1,TGTGCCAGCAGCTTACGGGATCGACGGACAGGGACGATGAACACTGAAGCTTTCTTT,CASSLRDRRTGTMNTEAFF
TRBV7-9,TRBJ2-1,-,-,TGTGCCAGCAACGATGAGGACGACGGTTACAATGAGCAGTTCTTC,CASNDEDDGYNEQFF
TRBV9,TRBJ2-3,-,-,TGTGCCAGCAGCGTATATGATGGCACAGATACGCAGTATTTT,CASSVYDGTDTQYF
TRBV15,TRBJ2-7,few,TRBD1,TGTGCCACCAGCAAAGACAGGGGCCTTTACGAGCAGTACTTC,CATSKDRGLYEQYF
TRBV7-9,TRBJ2-2,-,-,TGTGCCAGCAGCTTAGGTGGCAGGGGAGGCCCGAACACCGGGGAGCTGTTTTTT,CASSLGGRGGPNTGELFF
TRBV7-2,TRBJ2-5,-,TRBD2,TGTGCCAGCAGCCCTAGACTAGCGGGGGGGACCCTTGGTGAGACCCAGTACTTC,CASSPRLAGGTLGETQYF
TRBV29-1,TRBJ1-2,-,TRBD1,TGCAGCGTAGTCCCGGCAGGACAGGGGAGGTATGGCTACACCTTC,CSVVPAGQGRYGYTF
TRBV29-1,TRBJ2-5,-,-,TGCAGCGTTGTGGGGCTAGGTCGGGAGACCCAGTACTTC,CSVVGLGRETQYF
TRBV30,TRBJ2-5,-,-,TGTGCCTGGACCAAGGCGGCGACAGGTCTGCAAGAGACCCAGTACTTC,CAWTKAATGLQETQYF
TRBV11-2,TRBJ1-1,once,-,TGTGCCAGCAGCTTACCCCCGATGAACACTGAAGCTTTCTTT,CASSLPPMNTEAFF
TRBV19,TRBJ1-1,-,-,TGTGCCAGTAGTATAGACGGCGCAACGGGGACTGAAGCTTTCTTT,CASSIDGATGTEAFF
TRBV5-1,TRBJ2-1,-,-,TGCGCCAGCAGCTTGTATTACGGAGAAAATGAGCAGTTCTTC,CASSLYYGENEQFF
TRBV5-4,TRBJ2-3,-,-,TGTGCCAGCAGCTTGGCAGCGGGCACAGATACGCAGTATTTT,CASSLAAGTDTQYF
TRBV19,TRBJ2-1,-,TRBD2,TGTGCCAGTAGTCTCCCAAAGCGGGAGGGAGGGAATGAGCAGTTCTTC,CASSLPKREGGNEQFF
TRBV7-9,TRBJ2-1,-,-,TGTGCCAGCAGCTTAGGGACGGGACAGCAGTTCTTC,CASSLGTGQQFF
TRBV5-1,TRBJ1-1,-,-,TGCGCCAGCAGCTTGCTTCAGTCTAACACTGAAGCTTTCTTT,CASSLLQSNTEAFF
TRBV4-1,TRBJ2-7,-,-,TGCGCCAGCAGCCAAGACGGAAACGAGCAGTACTTC,CASSQDGNEQYF
TRBV9,TRBJ1-1,once,-,TGTGCCAGCAGCGTAGGAGGGAGGACCACTGAAGCTTTCTTT,CASSVGGRTTEAFF
TRBV5-1,TRBJ2-1,-,-,TGCGCCAGCAGCTTGCGGGTAGCCTACAATGAGCAGTTCTTC,CASSLRVAYNEQFF